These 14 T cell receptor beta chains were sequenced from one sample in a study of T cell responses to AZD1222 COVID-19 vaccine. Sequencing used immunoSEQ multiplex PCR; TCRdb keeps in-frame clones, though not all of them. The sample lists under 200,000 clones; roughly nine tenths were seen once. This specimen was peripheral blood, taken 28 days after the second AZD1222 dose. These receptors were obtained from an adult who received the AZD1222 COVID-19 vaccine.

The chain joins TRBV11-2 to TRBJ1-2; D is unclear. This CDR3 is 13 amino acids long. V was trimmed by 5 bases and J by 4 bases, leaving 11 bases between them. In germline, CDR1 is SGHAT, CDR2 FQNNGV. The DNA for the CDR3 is TGTGCCAGCAGCCCTACCTTGGGCTATGGCTACACCTTC. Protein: CASSPTLGYGYTF.

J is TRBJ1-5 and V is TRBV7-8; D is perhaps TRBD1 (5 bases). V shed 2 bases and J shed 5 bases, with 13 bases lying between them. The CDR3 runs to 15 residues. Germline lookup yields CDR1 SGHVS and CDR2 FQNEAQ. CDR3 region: CASSLMEGAHQPQHF. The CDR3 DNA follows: TGTGCCAGCAGCTTAATGGAAGGGGCCCATCAGCCCCAGCATTTT.

The CDR3 is CASSLDARNQPQHF. CDR3 in DNA: TGTGCCAGCAGCTTAGACGCCAGAAATCAGCCCCAGCATTTT. This chain joins TRBV7-9 and TRBJ1-5; D is uncertain. This CDR3 comprises 14 residues. V dropped 1 base and J dropped 4 bases, with 8 bases sitting between them. Germline V lookup: CDR1 SEHNR, CDR2 FQNEAQ (reference sequence).

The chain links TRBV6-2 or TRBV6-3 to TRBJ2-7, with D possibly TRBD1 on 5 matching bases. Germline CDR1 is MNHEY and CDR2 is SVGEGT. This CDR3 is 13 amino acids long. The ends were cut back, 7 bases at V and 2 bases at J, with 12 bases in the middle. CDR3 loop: CASTPLGAYEQYF. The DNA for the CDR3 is TGTGCCAGCACCCCGTTAGGGGCCTACGAGCAGTACTTC.

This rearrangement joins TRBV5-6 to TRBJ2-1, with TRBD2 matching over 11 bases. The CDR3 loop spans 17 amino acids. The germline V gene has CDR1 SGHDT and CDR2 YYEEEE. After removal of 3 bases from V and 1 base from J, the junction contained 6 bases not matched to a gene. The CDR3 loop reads CASSSLAGGSSYNEQFF. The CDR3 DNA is TGTGCCAGCAGCTCTCTAGCGGGAGGATCTTCCTACAATGAGCAGTTCTTC. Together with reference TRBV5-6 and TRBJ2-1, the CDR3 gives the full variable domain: DAGVTQSPTHLIKTRGQQVTLRCSPKSGHDTVSWYQQALGQGPQFIFQYYEEEERQRGNFPDRFSGHQFPNYSSELNVNALLLGDSALYLCASSSLAGGSSYNEQFFGPGTRLTVL.

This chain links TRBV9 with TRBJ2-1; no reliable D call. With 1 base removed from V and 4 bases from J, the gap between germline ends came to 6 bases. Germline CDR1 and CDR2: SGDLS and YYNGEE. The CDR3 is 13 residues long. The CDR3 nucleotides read TGTGCCAGCAGCGTACGTGATTACAATGAGCAGTTCTTC. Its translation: CASSVRDYNEQFF.

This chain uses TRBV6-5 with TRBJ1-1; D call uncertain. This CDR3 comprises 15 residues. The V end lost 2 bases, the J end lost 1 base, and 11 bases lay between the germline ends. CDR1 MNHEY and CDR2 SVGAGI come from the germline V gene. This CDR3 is CASSYKTGRNTEAFF. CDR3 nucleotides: TGTGCCAGCAGTTACAAGACGGGGAGGAACACTGAAGCTTTCTTT.

CDR3 region: CASSLIANSPLHF. CDR3 bases: TGTGCCAGCAGTTTAATCGCCAATTCACCCCTCCACTTT. This rearrangement joins TRBV28 to TRBJ1-6, with D unclear. The CDR3 runs to 13 residues. Germline values: CDR1 MDHEN, CDR2 SYDVKM. V lost 2 bases and J 7 bases, leaving 6 bases between the germline ends.

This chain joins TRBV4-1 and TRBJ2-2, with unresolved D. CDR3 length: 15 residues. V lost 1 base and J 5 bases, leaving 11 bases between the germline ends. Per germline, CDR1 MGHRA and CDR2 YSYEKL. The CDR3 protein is CASSQVGGATGELFF. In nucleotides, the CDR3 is TGCGCCAGCAGCCAAGTAGGTGGAGCGACCGGGGAGCTGTTTTTT.

The CDR3: CASRAGTGVLTF. The CDR3 bases are TGTGCCAGCAGGGCCGGGACAGGGGTACTCACCTTC. The chain is built from TRBV12-3 or TRBV12-4 and TRBJ1-2; 10 bases agree with TRBD1. This CDR3 is built from 12 residues. The V gene end was trimmed by 6 bases and the J gene end by 13 bases; junction bases not matched to a gene: 8.

CDR3 in amino acids: CASSLNWGDTEAFF. In nucleotides, the CDR3 is TGTGCCAGCAGCTTAAATTGGGGGGACACTGAAGCTTTCTTT. The chain links TRBV11-2 to TRBJ1-1, with D perhaps TRBD1 (5 bases). Germline CDR1 is SGHAT and CDR2 is FQNNGV. The CDR3 is made up of 14 amino acids. Trimming took 2 bases from V and 3 from J, leaving 10 bases between them.

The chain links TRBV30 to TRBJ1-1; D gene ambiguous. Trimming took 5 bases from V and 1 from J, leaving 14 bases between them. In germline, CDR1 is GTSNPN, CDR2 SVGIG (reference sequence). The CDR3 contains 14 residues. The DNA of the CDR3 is TGTGCCTGGGGCAGGTCGCATGGGAACACTGAAGCTTTCTTT. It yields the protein CAWGRSHGNTEAFF. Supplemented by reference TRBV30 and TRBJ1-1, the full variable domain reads SQTIHQWPATLVQPVGSPLSLECTVEGTSNPNLYWYRQAAGRGLQLLFYSVGIGQISSEVPQNLSASRPQDRQFILSSKKLLLSDSGFYLCAWGRSHGNTEAFFGQGTRLTVV.

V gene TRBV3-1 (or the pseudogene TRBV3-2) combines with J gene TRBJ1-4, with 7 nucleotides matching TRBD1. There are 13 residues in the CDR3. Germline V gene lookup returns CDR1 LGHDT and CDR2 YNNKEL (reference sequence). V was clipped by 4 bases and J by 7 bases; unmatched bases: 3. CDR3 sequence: CASSRQGLEKLFF. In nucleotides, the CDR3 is TGTGCCAGCAGCCGACAGGGACTTGAAAAACTGTTTTTT.

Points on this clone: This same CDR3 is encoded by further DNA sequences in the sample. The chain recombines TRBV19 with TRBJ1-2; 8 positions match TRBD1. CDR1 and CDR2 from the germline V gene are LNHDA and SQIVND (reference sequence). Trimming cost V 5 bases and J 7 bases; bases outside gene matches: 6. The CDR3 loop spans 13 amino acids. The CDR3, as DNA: TGTGCCAGTAGTCCTCAGGGGGCGCGTGGCTACACCTTC. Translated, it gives CASSPQGARGYTF.